The following is a T cell receptor beta chain sequence with its context. Profiled with immunoSEQ multiplex PCR; TCRdb holds only in-frame clones, not every one. This table holds around 200,000 clones, over 85% found once. With 2 bases removed from V and 0 bases from J, the gap between germline ends came to 12 bases. The CDR3 contains 16 residues. The germline V gene has CDR1 SGHRS and CDR2 YFSETQ. The data were obtained in a study of control samples from healthy donors and cancer patients. The sequence was obtained from a man between 18 and 29 years old in good health. V and J are TRBV5-1 and TRBJ2-1; possible D gene TRBD1, 6 bases. Sequencing used blood. The CDR3 DNA reads as TGCGCCAGCAGCTTACTGGGGGCCGGCTCCTACAATGAGCAGTTCTTC. Translating gives CASSLLGAGSYNEQFF. Full variable domain (outside the CDR3, taken from reference TRBV5-1 and TRBJ2-1): KAGVTQTPRYLIKTRGQQVTLSCSPISGHRSVSWYQQTPGQGLQFLFEYFSETQRNKGNFPGRFSGRQFSNSRSEMNVSTLELGDSALYLCASSLLGAGSYNEQFFGPGTRLTVL.